The sequence of this T cell receptor beta chain was determined in a study of OX40 agonist ivuxolimab in advanced cancers. Sequencing used immunoSEQ multiplex PCR; TCRdb keeps in-frame clones, though not all of them. The sample gives about 84,000 clones, roughly 94% of which show up once; more than 9.5% is in the top ten. This clone was found once. The receptor was isolated from an adult with an advanced solid tumor such as melanoma, head and neck, liver or kidney cancer. Sequencing used CD4+ or CD8+ T cells sorted from blood, obtained in a trial of the OX40 agonist ivuxolimab.

As DNA, the CDR3 is TGTGCCAGCAGTTTAACTCCGTACAGCTCCTACAATGAGCAGTTCTTC. It specifies CASSLTPYSSYNEQFF. The chain is built from TRBV6-5 and TRBJ2-1; unclear D gene. Germline CDR1 MNHEY, CDR2 SVGAGI. The CDR3 consists of 16 residues. The V end was cut by 4 bases, the J end by 0 bases, with 13 bases between.